These T cell receptor beta chains were read from a single sample in a study of Ad26.COV2.S vaccination and SARS-CoV-2 variants. Repertoires were generated with immunoSEQ multiplex PCR, while TCRdb's copy carries only in-frame clones and drops some. The table includes 350,000 to 400,000 clones, 89% detected once. Sequencing used peripheral blood, obtained in a trial of Ad26.COV2.S vaccine versus placebo. Every receptor here comes from a person between 18 and 59 years old who received the Ad26.COV2.S COVID-19 vaccine or a placebo. Both conserved end residues are part of each CDR3. The order of the fields is CDR3 protein, CDR3 length, V gene, J gene, clone size. The listing skips clone size in some rows; elsewhere it reads once, few, many or a size class.

cdr3_aa: CASSVSGGYNEQFF; cdr3_length: 14; v_call: TRBV9; j_call: TRBJ2-1; clone_size: .
cdr3_aa: CASSYPDRGRLRGEKLFF; cdr3_length: 18; v_call: TRBV6-2/TRBV6-3; j_call: TRBJ1-4; clone_size: once
cdr3_aa: CASSLEAVQPYEQYF; cdr3_length: 15; v_call: TRBV7-3; j_call: TRBJ2-7; clone_size: .
cdr3_aa: CAWSTGRGYGYTF; cdr3_length: 13; v_call: TRBV30; j_call: TRBJ1-2; clone_size: .
cdr3_aa: CASSSQAGDNEQFF; cdr3_length: 14; v_call: TRBV5-4; j_call: TRBJ2-1; clone_size: .
cdr3_aa: CASSIVGQNNEQFF; cdr3_length: 14; v_call: TRBV19; j_call: TRBJ2-1; clone_size: .
cdr3_aa: CASSQAAWSVREGGTQYF; cdr3_length: 18; v_call: TRBV14; j_call: TRBJ2-5; clone_size: .
cdr3_aa: CASSNTGGSPTYEQYF; cdr3_length: 16; v_call: TRBV6-6; j_call: TRBJ2-7; clone_size: few
cdr3_aa: CASTPLPSNQPQHF; cdr3_length: 14; v_call: TRBV5-8; j_call: TRBJ1-5; clone_size: .
cdr3_aa: CASSDGTGASEAFF; cdr3_length: 14; v_call: TRBV9; j_call: TRBJ1-1; clone_size: .
cdr3_aa: CASSQPLGAPLHF; cdr3_length: 13; v_call: TRBV4-1; j_call: TRBJ1-6; clone_size: .
cdr3_aa: CASSGSYEQYF; cdr3_length: 11; v_call: TRBV10-1; j_call: TRBJ2-7; clone_size: .
cdr3_aa: CASRPDDYEQYF; cdr3_length: 12; v_call: TRBV2; j_call: TRBJ2-7; clone_size: .
cdr3_aa: CASSYASGAYEQYF; cdr3_length: 14; v_call: TRBV7-9; j_call: TRBJ2-7; clone_size: .
cdr3_aa: CASSVSASVGGGYNEQFF; cdr3_length: 18; v_call: TRBV9; j_call: TRBJ2-1; clone_size: .
cdr3_aa: CASSYREQVNYGYTF; cdr3_length: 15; v_call: TRBV6-2/TRBV6-3; j_call: TRBJ1-2; clone_size: .
cdr3_aa: CASSEIGGANTEAFF; cdr3_length: 15; v_call: TRBV27; j_call: TRBJ1-1; clone_size: .
cdr3_aa: CASSFPDSAGELFF; cdr3_length: 14; v_call: TRBV5-6; j_call: TRBJ2-2; clone_size: .
cdr3_aa: CASSLYGTSLYTDTQYF; cdr3_length: 17; v_call: TRBV7-9; j_call: TRBJ2-3; clone_size: .
cdr3_aa: CASSLPPGYSGANVLTF; cdr3_length: 17; v_call: TRBV6-4; j_call: TRBJ2-6; clone_size: .
cdr3_aa: CASRVRGRDEQYF; cdr3_length: 13; v_call: TRBV6-5; j_call: TRBJ2-7; clone_size: .
cdr3_aa: CASTSSQLARYEQYF; cdr3_length: 15; v_call: TRBV2; j_call: TRBJ2-7; clone_size: .
cdr3_aa: CASMIAGSDTQYF; cdr3_length: 13; v_call: TRBV12-3/TRBV12-4; j_call: TRBJ2-3; clone_size: .
cdr3_aa: CASSLYLDEQFF; cdr3_length: 12; v_call: TRBV11-2; j_call: TRBJ2-1; clone_size: .
cdr3_aa: CASSLGQREGNEQFF; cdr3_length: 15; v_call: TRBV5-6; j_call: TRBJ2-1; clone_size: .
cdr3_aa: CASSLQASGRAGTGELFF; cdr3_length: 18; v_call: TRBV28; j_call: TRBJ2-2; clone_size: .
cdr3_aa: CASSPRGGRNEKLFF; cdr3_length: 15; v_call: TRBV5-6; j_call: TRBJ1-4; clone_size: .
cdr3_aa: CAISEGSRGGTQYF; cdr3_length: 14; v_call: TRBV10-3; j_call: TRBJ2-5; clone_size: few
cdr3_aa: CASSASGTYEQYF; cdr3_length: 13; v_call: TRBV19; j_call: TRBJ2-7; clone_size: .
cdr3_aa: CASSIGPGRYEQYF; cdr3_length: 14; v_call: TRBV19; j_call: TRBJ2-7; clone_size: once
cdr3_aa: CASSLGGGFDGYTF; cdr3_length: 14; v_call: TRBV11-3; j_call: TRBJ1-2; clone_size: .
cdr3_aa: CASSLTGGSGGGDTQYF; cdr3_length: 17; v_call: TRBV7-9; j_call: TRBJ2-3; clone_size: once
cdr3_aa: CASSLRGLPPEQYF; cdr3_length: 14; v_call: TRBV7-2; j_call: TRBJ2-7; clone_size: .
cdr3_aa: CASSQLPPRGLAGGGEQFF; cdr3_length: 19; v_call: TRBV3-1/TRBV3-2; j_call: TRBJ2-1; clone_size: .
cdr3_aa: CSASTGQGGVIVNQPQHF; cdr3_length: 18; v_call: TRBV20-1; j_call: TRBJ1-5; clone_size: .